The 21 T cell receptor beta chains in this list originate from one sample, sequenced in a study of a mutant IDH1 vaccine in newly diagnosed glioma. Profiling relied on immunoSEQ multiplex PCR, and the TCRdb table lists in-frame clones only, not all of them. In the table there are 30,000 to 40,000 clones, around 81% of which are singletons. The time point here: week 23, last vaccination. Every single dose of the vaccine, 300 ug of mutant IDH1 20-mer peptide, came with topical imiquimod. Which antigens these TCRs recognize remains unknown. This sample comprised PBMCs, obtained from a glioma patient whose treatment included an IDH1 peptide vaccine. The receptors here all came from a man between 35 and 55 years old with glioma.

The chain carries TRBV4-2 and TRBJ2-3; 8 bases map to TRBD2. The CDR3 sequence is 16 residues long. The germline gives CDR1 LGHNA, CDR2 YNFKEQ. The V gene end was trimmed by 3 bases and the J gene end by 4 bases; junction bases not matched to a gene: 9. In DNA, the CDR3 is TGTGCCAGCAGCCAGGGCTCGAGCGGGAGATCAGATACGCAGTATTTT. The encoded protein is CASSQGSSGRSDTQYF.

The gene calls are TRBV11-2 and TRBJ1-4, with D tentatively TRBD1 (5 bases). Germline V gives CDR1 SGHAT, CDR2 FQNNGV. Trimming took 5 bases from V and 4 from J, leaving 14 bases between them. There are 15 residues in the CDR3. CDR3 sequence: CASSLGGRSNEKLFF. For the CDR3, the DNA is TGTGCCAGCAGCCTTGGGGGACGGAGTAATGAAAAACTGTTTTTT. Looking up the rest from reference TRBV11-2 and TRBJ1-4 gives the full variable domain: EAGVAQSPRYKIIEKRQSVAFWCNPISGHATLYWYQQILGQGPKLLIQFQNNGVVDDSQLPKDRFSAERLKGVDSTLKIQPAKLEDSAVYLCASSLGGRSNEKLFFGSGTQLSVL.

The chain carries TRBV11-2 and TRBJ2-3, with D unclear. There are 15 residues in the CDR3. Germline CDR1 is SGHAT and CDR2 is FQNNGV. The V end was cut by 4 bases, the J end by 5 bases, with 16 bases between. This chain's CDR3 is CASSSRTGGQDTQYF. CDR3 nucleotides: TGTGCCAGCAGCTCACGGACGGGCGGTCAAGATACGCAGTATTTT. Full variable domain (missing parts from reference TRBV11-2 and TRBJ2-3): EAGVAQSPRYKIIEKRQSVAFWCNPISGHATLYWYQQILGQGPKLLIQFQNNGVVDDSQLPKDRFSAERLKGVDSTLKIQPAKLEDSAVYLCASSSRTGGQDTQYFGPGTRLTVL.

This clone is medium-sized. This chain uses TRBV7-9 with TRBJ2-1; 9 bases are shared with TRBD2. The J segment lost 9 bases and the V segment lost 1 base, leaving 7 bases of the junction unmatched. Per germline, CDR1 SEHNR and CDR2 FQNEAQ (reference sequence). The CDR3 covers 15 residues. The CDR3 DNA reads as TGTGCCAGCAGCTTAGGTTTGGGACTAGCATTTGAGCAGTTCTTC. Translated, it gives CASSLGLGLAFEQFF. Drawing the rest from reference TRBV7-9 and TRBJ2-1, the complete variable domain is DTGVSQNPRHKITKRGQNVTFRCDPISEHNRLYWYRQTLGQGPEFLTYFQNEAQLEKSRLLSDRFSAERPKGSFSTLEIQRTEQGDSAMYLCASSLGLGLAFEQFFGPGTRLTVL.

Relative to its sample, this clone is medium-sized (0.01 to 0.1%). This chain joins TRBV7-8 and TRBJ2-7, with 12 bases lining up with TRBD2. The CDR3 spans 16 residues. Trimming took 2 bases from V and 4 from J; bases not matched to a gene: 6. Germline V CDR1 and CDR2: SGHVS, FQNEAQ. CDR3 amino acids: CASSLRLAGVGYEQYF. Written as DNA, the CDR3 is TGTGCCAGCAGCTTAAGACTAGCGGGAGTGGGGTACGAGCAGTACTTC.

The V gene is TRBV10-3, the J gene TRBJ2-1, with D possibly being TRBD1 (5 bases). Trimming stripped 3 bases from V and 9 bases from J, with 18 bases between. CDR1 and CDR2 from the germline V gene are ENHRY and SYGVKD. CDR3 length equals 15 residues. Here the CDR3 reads CAISDPVQGWGEQFF. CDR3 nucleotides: TGTGCCATCAGTGATCCGGTCCAGGGCTGGGGTGAGCAGTTCTTC.

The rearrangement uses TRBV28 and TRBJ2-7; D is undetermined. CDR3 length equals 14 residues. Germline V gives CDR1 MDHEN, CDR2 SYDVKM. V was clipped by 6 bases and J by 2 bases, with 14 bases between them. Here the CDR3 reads CASSPKSETYEQYF. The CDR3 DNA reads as TGTGCCAGCAGCCCCAAAAGCGAGACCTACGAGCAGTACTTC.

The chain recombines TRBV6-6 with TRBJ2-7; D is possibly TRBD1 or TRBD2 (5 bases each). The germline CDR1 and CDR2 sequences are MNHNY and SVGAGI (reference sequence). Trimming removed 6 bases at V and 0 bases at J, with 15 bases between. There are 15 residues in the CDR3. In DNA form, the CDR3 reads TGTGCCAGCAGACCGGGACCCATGAGCTCCTACGAGCAGTACTTC. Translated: CASRPGPMSSYEQYF.

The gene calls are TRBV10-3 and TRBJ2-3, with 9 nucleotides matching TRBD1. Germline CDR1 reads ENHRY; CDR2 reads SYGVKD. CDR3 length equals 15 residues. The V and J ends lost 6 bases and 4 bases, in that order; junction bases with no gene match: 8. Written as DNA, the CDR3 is TGTGCCATCAGGGAGACAGGGACAGGGTCAGATACGCAGTATTTT. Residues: CAIRETGTGSDTQYF.

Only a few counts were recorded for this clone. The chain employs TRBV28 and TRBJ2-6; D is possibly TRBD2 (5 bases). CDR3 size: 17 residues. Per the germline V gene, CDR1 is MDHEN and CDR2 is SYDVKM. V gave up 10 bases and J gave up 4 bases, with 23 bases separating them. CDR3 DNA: TGTGCCACCCTCTCCTCGGGGTTGGGTACCGGGGCCAACGTCCTGACTTTC. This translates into CATLSSGLGTGANVLTF.

CDR3 loop: CAISESRGQYF. The CDR3, as DNA: TGTGCCATCAGTGAGTCAAGGGGACAGTACTTC. This chain links TRBV10-3 with TRBJ2-7; D might be TRBD1 (5 bases). Trimming cost V 0 bases and J 10 bases, with 7 bases left between them. Germline V gene sequence: CDR1 ENHRY, CDR2 SYGVKD. This CDR3 spans 11 amino acids.

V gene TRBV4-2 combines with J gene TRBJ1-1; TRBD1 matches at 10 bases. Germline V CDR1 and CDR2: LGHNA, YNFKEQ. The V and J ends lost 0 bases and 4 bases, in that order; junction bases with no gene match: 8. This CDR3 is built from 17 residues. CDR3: CASSQDPDRGQGTEAFF. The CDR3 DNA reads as TGTGCCAGCAGCCAAGATCCCGACAGGGGGCAGGGCACTGAAGCTTTCTTT.

The CDR3 DNA reads as TGTGCCAGCAGCCCAGGGGGGGCCAGCCTTGTATCTGAAGCTTTCTTT. Residues: CASSPGGASLVSEAFF. The rearrangement links TRBV7-6 to TRBJ1-1; TRBD1 matches at 7 bases. Unmatched junction bases numbered 15, after V lost 5 bases and J lost 6 bases. The germline CDR1 and CDR2 sequences are SGHVS and FNYEAQ. The CDR3 has 16 amino acids.

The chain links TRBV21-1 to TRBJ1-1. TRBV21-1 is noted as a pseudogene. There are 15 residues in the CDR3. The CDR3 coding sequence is TGTGCCAGCAGCTTGGGGGAGGATCCGAACACTGAAGCTTTCTTT. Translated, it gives CASSLGEDPNTEAFF.

This CDR3 reads CASSLERSNYGYTF. CDR3 DNA sequence: TGTGCCAGCAGCTTGGAGAGGTCAAACTATGGCTACACCTTC. The gene calls are TRBV5-4 and TRBJ1-2; D is unclear. V was clipped by 0 bases and J by 2 bases, with 8 bases between them. The V gene's germline CDR1 is SGHNT and CDR2 YYREEE (reference sequence). The CDR3 is 14 residues long.

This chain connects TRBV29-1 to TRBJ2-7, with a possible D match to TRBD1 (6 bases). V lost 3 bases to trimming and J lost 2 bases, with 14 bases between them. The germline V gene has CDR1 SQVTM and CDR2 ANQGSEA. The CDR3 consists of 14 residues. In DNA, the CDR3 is TGCAGCGTTGAGGGTCGCAGGGGCACCTACGAGCAGTACTTC. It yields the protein CSVEGRRGTYEQYF.

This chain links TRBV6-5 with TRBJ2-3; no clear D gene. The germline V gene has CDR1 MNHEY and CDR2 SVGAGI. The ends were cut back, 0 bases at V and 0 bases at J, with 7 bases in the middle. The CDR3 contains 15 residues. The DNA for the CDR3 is TGTGCCAGCAGTTACTCTGTACAGAGCACAGATACGCAGTATTTT. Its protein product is CASSYSVQSTDTQYF.

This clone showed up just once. The CDR3, as DNA: TGTGCCAGCAGCTGGGACAGGAACACCGGGGAGCTGTTTTTT. Protein product: CASSWDRNTGELFF. The rearrangement uses TRBV5-5 and TRBJ2-2; 7 nucleotides match TRBD1. This CDR3 contains 14 residues. The ends lost 3 bases at V and 1 base at J; junction bases unmatched: 0. Germline V CDR1 and CDR2: SGHKS, YYEKEE (reference sequence).

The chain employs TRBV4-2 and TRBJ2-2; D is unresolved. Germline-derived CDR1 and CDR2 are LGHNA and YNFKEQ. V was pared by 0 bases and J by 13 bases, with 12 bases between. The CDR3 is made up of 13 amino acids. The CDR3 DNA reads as TGTGCCAGCAGCCAAGATTGGTCTCGGGTGCTGTTTTTT. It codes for CASSQDWSRVLFF.

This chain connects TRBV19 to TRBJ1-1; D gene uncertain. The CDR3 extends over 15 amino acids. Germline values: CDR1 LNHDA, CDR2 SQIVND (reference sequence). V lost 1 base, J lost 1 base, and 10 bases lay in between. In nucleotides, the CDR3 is TGTGCCAGTAGTATAGTTGGGCCGAAGAACACTGAAGCTTTCTTT. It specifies CASSIVGPKNTEAFF.

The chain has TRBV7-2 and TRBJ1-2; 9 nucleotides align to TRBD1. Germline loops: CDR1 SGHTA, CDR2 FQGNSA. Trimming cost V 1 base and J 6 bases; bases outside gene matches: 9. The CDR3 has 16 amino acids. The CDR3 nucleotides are TGTGCCAGCAGCTTAGGGGGGACAGGGACCCGTGATGGCTACACCTTC. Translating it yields CASSLGGTGTRDGYTF. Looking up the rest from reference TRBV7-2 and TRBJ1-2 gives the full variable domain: GAGVSQSPSNKVTEKGKDVELRCDPISGHTALYWYRQSLGQGLEFLIYFQGNSAPDKSGLPSDRFSAERTGGSVSTLTIQRTQQEDSAVYLCASSLGGTGTRDGYTFGSGTRLTVV.